The 13 T cell receptor beta chains reported below all come from one sample, sequenced in a study of shared clonotypes between healthy human individuals. The assay was immunoSEQ multiplex PCR, and TCRdb's table has in-frame clones only and misses some. The sample shows approximately 1,000,000 clones, about 80% of them seen only once. The specimen sequenced was memory CD4+ T cells from PBMCs. Subset indicated: CD45RA-negative fraction. The receptors were sampled from a man in his late teens or twenties in good health. Some clones in this sample may be carry-over from other donors' samples.

This clone was counted a few times. The chain couples TRBV7-9 to TRBJ1-5; no clear D gene. V was shortened by 4 bases and J by 3 bases, with 4 bases between the two germline ends. CDR3 length: 12 residues. CDR1 is SEHNR and CDR2 is FQNEAQ in the germline V gene (reference sequence). In DNA, the CDR3 is TGTGCCAGCAGCTCCCTCAATCAGCCCCAGCATTTT. This gives the protein CASSSLNQPQHF. Filled out from reference TRBV7-9 and TRBJ1-5, the complete variable domain reads DTGVSQNPRHKITKRGQNVTFRCDPISEHNRLYWYRQTLGQGPEFLTYFQNEAQLEKSRLLSDRFSAERPKGSFSTLEIQRTEQGDSAMYLCASSSLNQPQHFGDGTRLSIL.

This sequence joins TRBV7-9 and TRBJ2-1; D not resolved. The CDR3 runs to 18 residues. Trimming left V 1 base short and J 0 bases short, with 16 bases between. Germline values: CDR1 SEHNR, CDR2 FQNEAQ (reference sequence). The CDR3 sequence: CASSLVRPARFSYNEQFF. In DNA, the CDR3 is TGTGCCAGCAGCTTAGTTCGTCCAGCGCGCTTCTCCTACAATGAGCAGTTCTTC.

The V call is TRBV9, the J call TRBJ1-4; unclear D gene. The ends were cut back, 3 bases at V and 7 bases at J, with 10 bases in the middle. This CDR3 comprises 13 residues. Germline loops: CDR1 SGDLS, CDR2 YYNGEE. The CDR3 region is CASSADEGEKLFF. CDR3 DNA: TGTGCCAGCAGCGCGGACGAGGGTGAAAAACTGTTTTTT.

The rearrangement joins TRBV6-5 to TRBJ1-5, with D possibly matching TRBD1 (5 bases). The CDR3 has 15 residues. Germline V lookup: CDR1 MNHEY, CDR2 SVGAGI. V lost 2 bases and J lost 6, with 14 bases in between. The CDR3 DNA reads TGTGCCAGCAGTTACGGGCAGGGCACGGGTCAGCCCCAGCATTTT. It encodes CASSYGQGTGQPQHF.

The chain combines TRBV7-9 with TRBJ1-4, with a weak D call TRBD1 (5 bases). The CDR3 runs 15 residues. CDR1 is SEHNR, CDR2 FQNEAQ, per germline (reference sequence). Trimming cost V 0 bases and J 2 bases, with 7 bases left between them. In DNA, the CDR3 is TGTGCCAGCAGCTTAGCAGGGACGACTAATGAAAAACTGTTTTTT. The encoded protein is CASSLAGTTNEKLFF. The full variable domain, rest sourced from reference TRBV7-9 and TRBJ1-4, is DTGVSQNPRHKITKRGQNVTFRCDPISEHNRLYWYRQTLGQGPEFLTYFQNEAQLEKSRLLSDRFSAERPKGSFSTLEIQRTEQGDSAMYLCASSLAGTTNEKLFFGSGTQLSVL.

The chain recombines TRBV29-1 with TRBJ2-7; 9 bases are a match to TRBD1. The CDR3 is 12 residues long. Germline V gene lookup returns CDR1 SQVTM and CDR2 ANQGSEA. CDR3 bases: TGCAGTGCTAGGACAGGGGTCGCCGAGCAGTACTTC. This sequence encodes CSARTGVAEQYF.

This clone was observed a few times. Distinct nucleotide sequences in the sample also encode this CDR3. The chain joins TRBV18 to TRBJ1-3; D unresolved. This CDR3 contains 15 residues. Looked up from germline, CDR1 is KGHSH and CDR2 is LQKENI. V was trimmed by 0 bases and J by 2 bases, leaving 8 bases between them. In nucleotides, the CDR3 is TGTGCCAGCTCACCACCCCTCGGCCCTGGAAACACCATATATTTT. It encodes CASSPPLGPGNTIYF.

The chain joins TRBV19 to TRBJ1-1; tentatively, D is TRBD1 (6 bases). Trimming removed 5 bases from V and 1 base from J, with 11 bases in between. This CDR3 region has 14 residues. The germline gives CDR1 LNHDA, CDR2 SQIVND (reference sequence). Here the CDR3 DNA reads TGTGCCAGTAGTCAGGGGATCTCGAACACTGAAGCTTTCTTT. Translating it yields CASSQGISNTEAFF.

The sample holds a few counts of this clone. V and J are TRBV5-1 and TRBJ1-2; 9 positions agree with TRBD1. The CDR3 is 15 residues long. Germline values: CDR1 SGHRS, CDR2 YFSETQ. V lost 4 bases, J lost 3 bases, and 7 bases stayed unmatched. Here the CDR3 reads CASSGNRGRDYGYTF. Written as DNA, the CDR3 is TGCGCCAGCAGCGGAAACAGGGGGCGCGACTATGGCTACACCTTC.

V gene TRBV7-9 combines with J gene TRBJ1-1; the match to TRBD1 covers 9 bases. This CDR3 comprises 15 residues. Germline lookup yields CDR1 SEHNR and CDR2 FQNEAQ (reference sequence). With 5 bases clipped from V and 1 base from J, the junction kept 5 bases outside the gene matches. CDR3 sequence: CASSQTGGGNTEAFF. The CDR3 DNA sequence: TGTGCCAGCAGCCAAACAGGGGGCGGGAACACTGAAGCTTTCTTT.

In DNA, the CDR3 is TGTGCCAGCCGCACACGCCCAACAGGGGGCTTTCCGGGGTCTCCGAACACTGAAGCTTTCTTT. Encoded protein: CASRTRPTGGFPGSPNTEAFF. This rearrangement joins TRBV27 to TRBJ1-1; 9 nucleotides align to TRBD1. Germline CDR1 reads MNHEY; CDR2 reads SMNVEV (reference sequence). This CDR3 is 21 amino acids long. The V segment lost 8 bases and the J segment 1 base; nucleotides outside the gene matches: 26.

Details on this clone: Given a far larger clone just one base away, this is likely a sequencing read error. This CDR3 is also generated by other DNA sequences in the sample. The chain is built from TRBV30 and TRBJ1-5; no clear D. The V and J ends lost 3 bases and 5 bases respectively, with 11 bases between them. The CDR3 consists of 13 residues. Germline-derived CDR1 and CDR2 are GTSNPN and SVGIG (reference sequence). CDR3: CAWSEDGDQPQHF. The CDR3 DNA is TGTGCCTGGAGCGAGGACGGAGATCAGCCCCAGCATTTT.

This chain connects TRBV27 to TRBJ1-4, with 7 bases that match TRBD1. CDR1 is MNHEY, CDR2 SMNVEV, per germline (reference sequence). The CDR3 contains 17 residues. The V segment lost 3 bases and the J segment 3 bases; nucleotides outside the gene matches: 10. Written as DNA, the CDR3 is TGTGCCAGCAGTTTTTGGAGGGGGCGCGATTCTAATGAAAAACTGTTTTTT. It yields the protein CASSFWRGRDSNEKLFF.